What follows are 23 T cell receptor beta chains derived from one specimen sequenced in a study of blood T cell repertoires in COVID-19. Repertoires were generated with immunoSEQ multiplex PCR, while TCRdb's copy carries only in-frame clones and drops some. The sample includes tens of thousands of clones, 91% seen only once; the top ten take about 7.3%. The sample taken for sequencing was peripheral blood. The receptors were sampled from a woman in her sixties or seventies with active or convalescent COVID-19.

The chain carries TRBV28 and TRBJ1-5; 8 bases are shared with TRBD1. Trimming at V came to 7 bases and at J to 2 bases, leaving 4 bases not matched to a gene. This CDR3 is 14 amino acids long. The germline V gene encodes CDR1 MDHEN and CDR2 SYDVKM. The CDR3 region is CASTVGQGNQPQHF. In nucleotides, the CDR3 is TGTGCCAGCACAGTGGGACAGGGCAATCAGCCCCAGCATTTT.

V usage is TRBV9 and J usage is TRBJ1-4, with D possibly TRBD1 on 5 matching bases. CDR1 and CDR2 from the germline V gene are SGDLS and YYNGEE. V lost 0 bases, J lost 0 bases, and 6 bases lay in between. CDR3 length equals 15 residues. As DNA, the CDR3 is TGTGCCAGCAGCGTAGCAGGGTCAACTAATGAAAAACTGTTTTTT. As protein: CASSVAGSTNEKLFF.

This clone was counted once. The gene calls are TRBV19 and TRBJ1-5; D gene uncertain. V was cut by 11 bases and J by 9 bases, with 11 bases left in between. The CDR3 has 10 residues. Germline assignment: CDR1 LNHDA and CDR2 SQIVND (reference sequence). DNA of the CDR3: TGTGCCTCCGGGGAGGGGCCCCAGCATTTT. Translation gives CASGEGPQHF.

The chain recombines TRBV5-6 with TRBJ1-4, with D possibly being TRBD1 (5 bases). V was cut by 6 bases and J by 5 bases, with 17 bases left in between. The CDR3 extends over 15 amino acids. Germline-derived CDR1 and CDR2 are SGHDT and YYEEEE. The CDR3 sequence is CASTRGGIGNEKLFF. CDR3 nucleotides: TGTGCCAGCACCCGGGGGGGAATTGGGAATGAAAAACTGTTTTTT. The variable domain in full, completed from reference TRBV5-6 and TRBJ1-4, reads DAGVTQSPTHLIKTRGQQVTLRCSPKSGHDTVSWYQQALGQGPQFIFQYYEEEERQRGNFPDRFSGHQFPNYSSELNVNALLLGDSALYLCASTRGGIGNEKLFFGSGTQLSVL.

The rearrangement links TRBV7-2 to TRBJ2-3; the match to TRBD2 covers 9 bases. Per germline, CDR1 SGHTA and CDR2 FQGNSA. The V and J ends lost 5 bases and 5 bases, in that order; junction bases with no gene match: 14. The CDR3 covers 17 residues. The CDR3 DNA reads as TGTGCCAGCAGCATTACTGACAGCGGGAGGAGCGGAGATACGCAGTATTTT. Translation gives CASSITDSGRSGDTQYF.

The rearrangement joins TRBV9 to TRBJ2-1; TRBD2 agrees at 10 bases. The CDR3 is made up of 15 amino acids. CDR1 and CDR2 from the germline V gene are SGDLS and YYNGEE. V was clipped by 1 base and J by 9 bases; unmatched bases: 7. The CDR3 loop reads CASSVTSGKSGEQFF. The CDR3 DNA sequence: TGTGCCAGCAGCGTAACTAGCGGGAAGTCGGGTGAGCAGTTCTTC.

The chain recombines TRBV27 with TRBJ1-2; 9 bases agree with TRBD1. Trimming removed 5 bases from V and 8 bases from J; junction bases left unmatched: 6. Per the germline V gene, CDR1 is MNHEY and CDR2 is SMNVEV (reference sequence). This CDR3 has 13 amino acids. The CDR3 spells CASSPQGARGYTF. The CDR3 DNA reads as TGTGCCAGCAGTCCACAGGGGGCAAGGGGCTACACCTTC.

The rearrangement uses TRBV18 and TRBJ1-2; 7 bases map to TRBD1. Germline trimming cut 0 bases from V and 4 bases from J; bases unmatched to any gene: 8. Looked up from germline, CDR1 is KGHSH and CDR2 is LQKENI. The CDR3 length is 16 residues. The CDR3 region has the DNA TGTGCCAGCTCACCACCGAGCGACAGGGCCTTCTATGGCTACACCTTC. Its protein product is CASSPPSDRAFYGYTF. Supplemented by reference TRBV18 and TRBJ1-2, the full variable domain reads NAGVMQNPRHLVRRRGQEARLRCSPMKGHSHVYWYRQLPEEGLKFMVYLQKENIIDESGMPKERFSAEFPKEGPSILRIQQVVRGDSAAYFCASSPPSDRAFYGYTFGSGTRLTVV.

V usage is TRBV2 and J usage is TRBJ2-7, with TRBD1 identical over 9 bases. Germline values: CDR1 SNHLY, CDR2 FYNNEI. Unmatched junction bases numbered 15, after V lost 7 bases and J lost 5 bases. The CDR3 runs to 16 residues. CDR3 DNA sequence: TGTGCCAGCACAAGAGGGATGGGACAGGGTAGGAACGAGCAGTACTTC. This encodes CASTRGMGQGRNEQYF.

This clone was observed a single time. The chain uses TRBV5-6 and TRBJ1-1; 10 positions match TRBD1. V lost 4 bases, J lost 6 bases, and 9 bases stayed unmatched. Germline loops: CDR1 SGHDT, CDR2 YYEEEE. This CDR3 is built from 15 residues. The CDR3 bases are TGTGCCAGCAGCCACACCGGACAGGGGGGTCCTGAAGCTTTCTTT. This encodes CASSHTGQGGPEAFF.

The chain uses TRBV28 and TRBJ1-1, with no clear D. V was clipped by 2 bases and J by 0 bases, with 7 bases between them. Per the germline V gene, CDR1 is MDHEN and CDR2 is SYDVKM. The CDR3 contains 14 residues. In nucleotides, the CDR3 is TGTGCCAGCAGTTTACAGGCCCTGAACACTGAAGCTTTCTTT. Translated, it gives CASSLQALNTEAFF.

This chain links TRBV28 with TRBJ1-5; 7 positions agree with TRBD1. V gave up 6 bases and J gave up 1 base; unmatched junction bases: 6. Germline V gene lookup returns CDR1 MDHEN and CDR2 SYDVKM. The CDR3 is 15 residues long. CDR3 sequence reads: CASRTPGQSNQPQHF. The CDR3 DNA sequence: TGTGCCAGCAGAACACCGGGACAGAGCAATCAGCCCCAGCATTTT.

V usage is TRBV7-3 and J usage is TRBJ1-1; 7 nucleotides line up with TRBD1. The ends lost 3 bases at V and 4 bases at J; junction bases unmatched: 2. Germline loops: CDR1 SGHTA, CDR2 FQGTGA. The length of the CDR3 is 13 residues. This chain's CDR3 is CASSLDRFTEAFF. CDR3 bases: TGTGCCAGCAGCTTGGACAGGTTCACTGAAGCTTTCTTT.

This sequence joins TRBV2 and TRBJ1-6; tentative D call: TRBD1 (6 bases). The CDR3 contains 14 residues. Germline V lookup: CDR1 SNHLY, CDR2 FYNNEI. V was clipped by 2 bases and J by 9 bases, with 11 bases between them. CDR3 residues: CASSELLTGSPLHF. The CDR3 nucleotides read TGTGCCAGCAGTGAATTGCTGACAGGTTCACCCCTCCACTTT.

The V and J genes are TRBV28 and TRBJ1-3; D uncertain. Trimming stripped 6 bases from V and 3 bases from J, with 12 bases between. In germline, CDR1 is MDHEN, CDR2 SYDVKM. The CDR3 length is 14 residues. CDR3 sequence reads: CASRFQGVGNTIYF. The DNA of the CDR3 is TGTGCCAGCAGGTTCCAAGGAGTTGGAAACACCATATATTTT.

The chain recombines TRBV6-6 with TRBJ1-4, with a possible D match to TRBD1 (6 bases). In germline, CDR1 is MNHNY, CDR2 SVGAGI (reference sequence). The CDR3 is 14 residues long. V gave up 5 bases and J gave up 4 bases, with 11 bases separating them. CDR3 residues: CASSHRDVNEKLFF. The CDR3 bases are TGTGCCAGCAGTCACAGGGACGTTAATGAAAAACTGTTTTTT.

The CDR3 protein is CASSVSAMSNQPQHF. CDR3 DNA: TGTGCCAGCAGCGTATCCGCGATGAGCAATCAGCCCCAGCATTTT. This chain links TRBV9 with TRBJ1-5; D uncertain. CDR1 SGDLS and CDR2 YYNGEE come from the germline V gene. V gave up 1 base and J gave up 1 base, with 9 bases separating them. The CDR3 extends over 15 amino acids.

The rearrangement uses TRBV7-2 and TRBJ1-5, with TRBD1 as a possible D gene (5 bases). Germline V gene lookup returns CDR1 SGHTA and CDR2 FQGNSA. The length of the CDR3 is 14 residues. V was cut by 5 bases and J by 4 bases, with 12 bases left in between. CDR3 bases: TGTGCCAGCAGCGTACAGGTAACTAATCAGCCCCAGCATTTT. Protein sequence: CASSVQVTNQPQHF. Combining the CDR3 with reference TRBV7-2 and TRBJ1-5 gives the whole variable domain GAGVSQSPSNKVTEKGKDVELRCDPISGHTALYWYRQSLGQGLEFLIYFQGNSAPDKSGLPSDRFSAERTGGSVSTLTIQRTQQEDSAVYLCASSVQVTNQPQHFGDGTRLSIL.

The chain is built from TRBV7-9 and TRBJ1-2; no definite D call. Trimming removed 3 bases from V and 2 bases from J, with 7 bases in between. Germline V gene data show CDR1 as SEHNR and CDR2 as FQNEAQ (reference sequence). The CDR3 is 13 residues long. The CDR3 DNA reads as TGTGCCAGCAGCTTCGCCGGGAACTATGGCTACACCTTC. Protein product: CASSFAGNYGYTF.

The V call is TRBV6-6, the J call TRBJ1-2; possible D gene TRBD1, 6 bases. V was shortened by 6 bases and J by 7 bases, with 12 bases between the two germline ends. This CDR3 has 12 residues. The germline CDR1 and CDR2 sequences are MNHNY and SVGAGI (reference sequence). CDR3 loop: CASRTGLAGYTF. The CDR3 nucleotides read TGTGCCAGCAGGACAGGTTTGGCTGGCTACACCTTC.

This chain uses TRBV19 with TRBJ2-7, with TRBD2 identical over 11 bases. Losses at the gene ends were 4 bases for V and 1 base for J; bases not matched to a gene: 0. Germline V gives CDR1 LNHDA, CDR2 SQIVND (reference sequence). The CDR3 totals 14 residues. In nucleotides, the CDR3 is TGTGCCAGTAGTAGACTAGCGGGGTCCTACGAGCAGTACTTC. This translates into CASSRLAGSYEQYF.

This chain joins TRBV6-5 and TRBJ2-1; perhaps TRBD1 as D (5 bases). The CDR3 covers 14 residues. Germline V CDR1 and CDR2: MNHEY, SVGAGI. V gave up 7 bases and J gave up 3 bases, with 13 bases separating them. The CDR3 coding sequence is TGTGCCAGCACTTTAAGGGGCTACTACAATGAGCAGTTCTTC. The encoded protein is CASTLRGYYNEQFF.

The rearrangement joins TRBV6-5 to TRBJ2-4; 9 bases map to TRBD1. V gave up 6 bases and J gave up 8 bases; unmatched junction bases: 8. Germline lookup yields CDR1 MNHEY and CDR2 SVGAGI. CDR3 length: 14 residues. CDR3 loop: CASSNRQGDDIQYF. In DNA, the CDR3 is TGTGCCAGCAGCAACCGACAGGGGGATGACATTCAGTACTTC.